This TCR beta chain originates from a study of shared clonotypes between healthy human individuals. Notes on this clone: Its matching antigen is unknown.

The V end lost 1 base, the J end lost 3 bases, and 10 bases lay between the germline ends. This CDR3 spans 14 amino acids. The germline V gene has CDR1 LGHNA and CDR2 YSLEER. Study-level points and caveats: Larger richness was generally estimated for naive than memory subsets. Between a handful of donors, naive CD4 clonotypes were shared at a level of roughly 5.5%.

The authors distributed each subset's genomic DNA evenly over several immunoSEQ plates. The repertoire was sequenced with immunoSEQ multiplex PCR; TCRdb's copy has only in-frame clones and lacks some. The table includes millions of clones, 90% to 95% detected once. Both subsets, CD45RA+ naive and CD45RA-negative memory, were split from the CD4+ cells. Sequenced input: naive CD4+ T cells sorted from blood. Subset of the sample: CD45RA+ positively selected. This TCR derives from a man between 18 and 29 years old in good health. The rearrangement joins TRBV4-3 to TRBJ2-7; tentative D call: TRBD2 (6 bases). The DNA of the CDR3 is TGCGCCAGCAGCCAAGCGAGTAGCGGCTACGAGCAGTACTTC. Encoded protein: CASSQASSGYEQYF.